This T cell receptor (beta chain) was sequenced during a study of T-cell reconstitution after alpha-beta-depleted transplantation in children. Preparation of the TCRbeta library was carried out with unique molecular identifiers. From the PCR reads, TCRdb called clonotypes with MiXCR, one entry per CDR3 protein. The data hold roughly 490,000 distinct CDR3 sequences, with 10% to 12% observed a single time. Whole-study results and caveats: The study traced high day-60 TCRbeta diversity in some patients to surviving recipient T cells and thymic progenitors. Two months or so post-transplant, alpha-beta T cells reportedly derived from several hundred expanded graft clones. Counts and diversity of T cells one year after transplant came mostly from newly produced T cells.

Remarks on this clonotype: The antigen is undetermined.

CDR3 length: 11 residues. The J segment lost 5 bases and the V segment lost 10 bases, leaving 4 bases of the junction unmatched. Germline assignment: CDR1 ENHRY and CDR2 SYGVKD. The chain links TRBV10-3 to TRBJ1-2; 7 nucleotides align to TRBD1. This sample comprised PBMCs, mostly from graft donor cells, obtained 180 days after TCRalphabeta/CD19-depleted stem cell transplant. This TCR was recovered from a female patient aged 2-9 years who had a stem cell transplant for aplastic anemia, so the T cells may come from the graft donor. The CDR3 loop reads CATEQGYGYTF. In nucleotides, the CDR3 is TGTGCCACCGAACAGGGGTATGGCTACACCTTC.